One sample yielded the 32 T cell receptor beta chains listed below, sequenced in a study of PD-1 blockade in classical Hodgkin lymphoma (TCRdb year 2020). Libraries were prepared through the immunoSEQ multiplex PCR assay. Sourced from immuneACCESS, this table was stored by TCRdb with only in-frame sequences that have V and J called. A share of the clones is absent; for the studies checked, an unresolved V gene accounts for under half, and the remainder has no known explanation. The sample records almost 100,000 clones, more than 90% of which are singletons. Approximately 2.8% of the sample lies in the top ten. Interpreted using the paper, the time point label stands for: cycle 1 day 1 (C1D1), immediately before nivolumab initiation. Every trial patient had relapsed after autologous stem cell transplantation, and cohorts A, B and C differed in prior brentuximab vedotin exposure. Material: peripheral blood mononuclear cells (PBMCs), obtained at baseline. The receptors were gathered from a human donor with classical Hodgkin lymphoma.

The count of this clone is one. CDR3 DNA: TGTGCCAGCAGCGTAGGGATTGGGGCCTACGAGCAGTACTTC. It translates to CASSVGIGAYEQYF. The rearrangement links TRBV9 to TRBJ2-7; no firm D call. The V and J ends lost 0 bases and 2 bases respectively, with 9 bases between them. The germline gives CDR1 SGDLS, CDR2 YYNGEE. The CDR3 is 14 amino acids.

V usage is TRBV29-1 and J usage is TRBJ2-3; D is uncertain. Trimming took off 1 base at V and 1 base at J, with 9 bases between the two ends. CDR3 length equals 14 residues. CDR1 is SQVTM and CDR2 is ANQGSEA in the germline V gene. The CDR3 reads CSVEGIRGTDTQYF. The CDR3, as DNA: TGCAGCGTTGAAGGTATTCGCGGCACAGATACGCAGTATTTT.

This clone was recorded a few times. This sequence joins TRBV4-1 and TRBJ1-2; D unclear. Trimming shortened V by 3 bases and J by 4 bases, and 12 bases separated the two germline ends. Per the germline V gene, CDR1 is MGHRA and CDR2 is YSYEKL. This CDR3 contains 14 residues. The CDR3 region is CASSHVAQTYGYTF. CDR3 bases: TGCGCCAGCAGCCATGTAGCACAGACCTATGGCTACACCTTC.

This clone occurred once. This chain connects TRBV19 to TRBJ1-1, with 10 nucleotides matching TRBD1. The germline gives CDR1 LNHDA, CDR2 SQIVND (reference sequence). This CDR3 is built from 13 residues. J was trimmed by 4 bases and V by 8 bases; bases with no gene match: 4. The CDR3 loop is CASGTGVITEAFF. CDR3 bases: TGTGCCAGTGGGACAGGGGTAATCACTGAAGCTTTCTTT. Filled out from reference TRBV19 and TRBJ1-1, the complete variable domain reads DGGITQSPKYLFRKEGQNVTLSCEQNLNHDAMYWYRQDPGQGLRLIYYSQIVNDFQKGDIAEGYSVSREKKESFPLTVTSAQKNPTAFYLCASGTGVITEAFFGQGTRLTVV.

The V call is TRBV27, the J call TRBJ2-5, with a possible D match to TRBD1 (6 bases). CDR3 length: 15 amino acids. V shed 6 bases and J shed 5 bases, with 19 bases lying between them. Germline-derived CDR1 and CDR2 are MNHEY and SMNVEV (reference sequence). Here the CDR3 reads CASSRQDPRFETQYF. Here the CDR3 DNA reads TGTGCCAGCAGCCGACAGGATCCAAGGTTCGAGACCCAGTACTTC.

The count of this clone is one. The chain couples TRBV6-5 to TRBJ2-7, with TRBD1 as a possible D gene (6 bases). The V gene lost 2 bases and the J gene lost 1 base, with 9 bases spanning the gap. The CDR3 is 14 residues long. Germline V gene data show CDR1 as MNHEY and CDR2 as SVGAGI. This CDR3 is CASSYGTHSYEQYF. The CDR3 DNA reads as TGTGCCAGCAGTTACGGGACACATTCCTACGAGCAGTACTTC.

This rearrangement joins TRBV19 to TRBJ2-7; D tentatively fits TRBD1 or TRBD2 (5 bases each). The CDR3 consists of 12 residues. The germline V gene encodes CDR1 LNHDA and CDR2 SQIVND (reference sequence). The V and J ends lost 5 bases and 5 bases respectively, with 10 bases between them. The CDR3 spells CASSGLRDEQYF. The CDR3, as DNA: TGTGCCAGTAGTGGACTCAGGGACGAGCAGTACTTC.

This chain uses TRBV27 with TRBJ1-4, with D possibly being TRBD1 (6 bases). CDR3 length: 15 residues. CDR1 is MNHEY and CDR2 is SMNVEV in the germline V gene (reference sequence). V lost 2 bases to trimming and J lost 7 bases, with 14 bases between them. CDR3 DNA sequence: TGTGCCAGCAGTTTAGGAACAGGGATAGGTGAAAAACTGTTTTTT. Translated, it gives CASSLGTGIGEKLFF. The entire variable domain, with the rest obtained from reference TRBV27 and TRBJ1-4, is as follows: EAQVTQNPRYLITVTGKKLTVTCSQNMNHEYMSWYRQDPGLGLRQIYYSMNVEVTDKGDVPEGYKVSRKEKRNFPLILESPSPNQTSLYFCASSLGTGIGEKLFFGSGTQLSVL.

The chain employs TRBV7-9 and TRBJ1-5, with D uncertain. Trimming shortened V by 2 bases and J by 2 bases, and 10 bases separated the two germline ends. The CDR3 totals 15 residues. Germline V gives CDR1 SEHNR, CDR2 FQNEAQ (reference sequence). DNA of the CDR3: TGTGCCAGCAGCTTACTTGGAGAAGGCAATCAGCCCCAGCATTTT. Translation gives CASSLLGEGNQPQHF.

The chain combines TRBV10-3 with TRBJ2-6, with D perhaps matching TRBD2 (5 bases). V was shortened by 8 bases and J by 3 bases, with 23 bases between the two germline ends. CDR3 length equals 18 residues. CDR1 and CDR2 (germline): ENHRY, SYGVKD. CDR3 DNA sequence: TGTGCCATCTCGACCGGGGATCAATCCTCGTTTGGGGCCAACGTCCTGACTTTC. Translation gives CAISTGDQSSFGANVLTF.

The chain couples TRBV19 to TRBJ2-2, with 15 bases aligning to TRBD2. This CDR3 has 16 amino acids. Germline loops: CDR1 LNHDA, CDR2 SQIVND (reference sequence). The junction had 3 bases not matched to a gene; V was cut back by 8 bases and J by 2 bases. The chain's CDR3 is CASWTSGRVNTGELFF. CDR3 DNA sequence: TGTGCCAGTTGGACTAGCGGGAGGGTAAACACCGGGGAGCTGTTTTTT.

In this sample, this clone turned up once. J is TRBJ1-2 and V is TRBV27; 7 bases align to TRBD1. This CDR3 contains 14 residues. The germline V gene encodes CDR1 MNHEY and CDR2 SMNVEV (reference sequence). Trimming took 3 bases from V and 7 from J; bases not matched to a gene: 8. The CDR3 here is CASSFRRGRGGYTF. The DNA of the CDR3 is TGTGCCAGCAGTTTCCGTAGGGGGCGAGGTGGCTACACCTTC.

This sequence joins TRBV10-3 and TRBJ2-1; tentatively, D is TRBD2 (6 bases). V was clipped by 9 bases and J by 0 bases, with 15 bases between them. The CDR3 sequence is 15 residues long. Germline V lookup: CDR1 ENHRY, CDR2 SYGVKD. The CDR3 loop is CAMQRASDSYNEQFF. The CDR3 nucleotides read TGTGCCATGCAAAGGGCTAGCGACTCCTACAATGAGCAGTTCTTC.

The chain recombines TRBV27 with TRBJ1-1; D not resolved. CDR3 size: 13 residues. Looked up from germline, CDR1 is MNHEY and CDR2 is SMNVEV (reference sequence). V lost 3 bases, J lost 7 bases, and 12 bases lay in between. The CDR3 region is CASSFLGPGEAFF. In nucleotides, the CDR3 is TGTGCCAGCAGTTTCCTCGGCCCGGGTGAAGCTTTCTTT.

This CDR3 is CASSLVGTRYYYEQYF. The CDR3 DNA reads TGTGCCAGCAGTTTAGTCGGGACTAGATACTACTACGAGCAGTACTTC. V usage is TRBV28 and J usage is TRBJ2-7; 8 bases line up with TRBD2. Germline V lookup: CDR1 MDHEN, CDR2 SYDVKM. There are 16 residues in the CDR3. J was trimmed by 3 bases and V by 2 bases; bases with no gene match: 9. Together with reference TRBV28 and TRBJ2-7, the CDR3 gives the full variable domain: DVKVTQSSRYLVKRTGEKVFLECVQDMDHENMFWYRQDPGLGLRLIYFSYDVKMKEKGDIPEGYSVSREKKERFSLILESASTNQTSMYLCASSLVGTRYYYEQYFGPGTRLTVT.

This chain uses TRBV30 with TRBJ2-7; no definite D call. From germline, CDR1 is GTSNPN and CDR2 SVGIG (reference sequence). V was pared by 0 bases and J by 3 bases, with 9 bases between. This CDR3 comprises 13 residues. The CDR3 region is CAWSVSRSYEQYF. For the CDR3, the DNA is TGTGCCTGGAGTGTATCGCGGAGCTACGAGCAGTACTTC.

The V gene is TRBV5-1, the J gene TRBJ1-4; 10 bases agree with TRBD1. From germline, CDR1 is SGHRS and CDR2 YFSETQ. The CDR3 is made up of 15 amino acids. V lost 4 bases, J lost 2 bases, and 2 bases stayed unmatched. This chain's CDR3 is CASSRTGGTNEKLFF. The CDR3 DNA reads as TGCGCCAGCAGCAGGACAGGGGGGACTAATGAAAAACTGTTTTTT.

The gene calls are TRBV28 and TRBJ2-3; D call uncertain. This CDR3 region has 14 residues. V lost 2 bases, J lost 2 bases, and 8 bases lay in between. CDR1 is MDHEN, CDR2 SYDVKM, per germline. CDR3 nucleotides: TGTGCCAGCAGTTTAATCGCAGCCACAGATACGCAGTATTTT. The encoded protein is CASSLIAATDTQYF.

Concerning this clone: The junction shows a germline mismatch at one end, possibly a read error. The CDR3 loop reads CTSSMDRVLYEQYF. CDR3 in DNA: TGTACCAGCAGTATGGACAGGGTTCTATACGAGCAGTACTTC. J is TRBJ2-7 and V is TRBV28, with 8 bases matching TRBD1. The CDR3 has 14 amino acids. Germline-derived CDR1 and CDR2 are MDHEN and SYDVKM.

This CDR3 reads CASSGKRDRTYEQYF. The CDR3 nucleotides are TGTGCCAGCAGCGGAAAGAGGGACAGAACCTACGAGCAGTACTTC. The chain is built from TRBV21-1 and TRBJ2-7; TRBD1 was called by the table and not checked on the DNA. TRBV21-1 corresponds to a pseudogene. The CDR3 is 15 residues long.

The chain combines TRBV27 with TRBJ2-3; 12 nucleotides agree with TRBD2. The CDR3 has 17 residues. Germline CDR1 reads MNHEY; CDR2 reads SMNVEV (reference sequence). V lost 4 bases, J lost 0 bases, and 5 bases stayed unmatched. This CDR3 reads CASSSLGTSGSTDTQYF. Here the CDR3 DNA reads TGTGCCAGCAGTTCACTCGGGACTAGCGGGAGCACAGATACGCAGTATTTT.

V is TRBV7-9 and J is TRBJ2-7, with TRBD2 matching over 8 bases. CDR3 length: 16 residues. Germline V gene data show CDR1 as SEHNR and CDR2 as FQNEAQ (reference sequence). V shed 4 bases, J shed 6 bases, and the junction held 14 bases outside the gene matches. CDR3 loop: CASSSPAGVIRSEQYF. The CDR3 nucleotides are TGTGCCAGCAGCTCCCCAGCGGGAGTGATTCGAAGCGAGCAGTACTTC.

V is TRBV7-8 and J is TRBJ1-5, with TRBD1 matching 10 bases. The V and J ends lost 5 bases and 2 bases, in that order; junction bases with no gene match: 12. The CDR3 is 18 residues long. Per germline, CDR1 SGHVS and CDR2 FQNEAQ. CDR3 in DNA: TGTGCCAGCAGCAACATTCCCGGGACAGGGGTTGGCAATCAGCCCCAGCATTTT. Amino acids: CASSNIPGTGVGNQPQHF.

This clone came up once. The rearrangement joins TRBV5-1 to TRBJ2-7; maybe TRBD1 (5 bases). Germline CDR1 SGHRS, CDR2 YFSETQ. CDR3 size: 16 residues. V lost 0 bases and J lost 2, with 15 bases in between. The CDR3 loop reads CASSLEGVGKTYEQYF. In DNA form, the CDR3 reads TGCGCCAGCAGCTTGGAAGGGGTGGGGAAAACCTACGAGCAGTACTTC.

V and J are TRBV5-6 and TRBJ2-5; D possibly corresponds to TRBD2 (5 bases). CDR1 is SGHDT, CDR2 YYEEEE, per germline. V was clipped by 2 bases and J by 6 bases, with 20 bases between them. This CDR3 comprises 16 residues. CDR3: CASSFKLEHGLQTQYF. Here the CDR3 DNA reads TGTGCCAGCAGCTTTAAACTAGAGCATGGTCTTCAGACCCAGTACTTC.

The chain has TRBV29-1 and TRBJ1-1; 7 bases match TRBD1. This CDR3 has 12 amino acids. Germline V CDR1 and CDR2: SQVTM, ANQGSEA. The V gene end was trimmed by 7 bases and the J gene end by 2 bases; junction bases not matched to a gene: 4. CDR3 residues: CSAGQPNTEAFF. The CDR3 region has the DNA TGCAGCGCGGGACAGCCAAACACTGAAGCTTTCTTT.

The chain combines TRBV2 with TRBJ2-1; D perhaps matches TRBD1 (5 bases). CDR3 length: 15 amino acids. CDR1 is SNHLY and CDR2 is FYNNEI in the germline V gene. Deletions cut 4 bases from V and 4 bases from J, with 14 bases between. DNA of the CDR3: TGTGCCAGCAGTGTACGGACACCTGGGTACAATGAGCAGTTCTTC. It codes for CASSVRTPGYNEQFF.

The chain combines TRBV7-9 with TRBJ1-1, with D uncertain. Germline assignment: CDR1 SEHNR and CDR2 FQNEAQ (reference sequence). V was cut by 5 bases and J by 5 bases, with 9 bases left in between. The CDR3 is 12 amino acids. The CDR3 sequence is CASSPRGTEAFF. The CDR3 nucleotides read TGTGCCAGCAGCCCCCGTGGTACTGAAGCTTTCTTT.

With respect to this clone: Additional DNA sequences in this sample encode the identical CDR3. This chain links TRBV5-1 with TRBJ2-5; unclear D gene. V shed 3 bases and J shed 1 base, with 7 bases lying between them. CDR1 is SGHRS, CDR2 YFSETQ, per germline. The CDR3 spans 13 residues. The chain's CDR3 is CASSSGPQETQYF. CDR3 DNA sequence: TGCGCCAGCAGCTCCGGGCCCCAAGAGACCCAGTACTTC.

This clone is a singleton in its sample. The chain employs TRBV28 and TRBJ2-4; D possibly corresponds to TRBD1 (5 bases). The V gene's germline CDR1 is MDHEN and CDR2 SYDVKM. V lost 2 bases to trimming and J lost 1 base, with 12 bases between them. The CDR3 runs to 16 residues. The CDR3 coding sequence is TGTGCCAGCAGTTTACCAGGGAATTCGGCCAAAAACATTCAGTACTTC. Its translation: CASSLPGNSAKNIQYF.

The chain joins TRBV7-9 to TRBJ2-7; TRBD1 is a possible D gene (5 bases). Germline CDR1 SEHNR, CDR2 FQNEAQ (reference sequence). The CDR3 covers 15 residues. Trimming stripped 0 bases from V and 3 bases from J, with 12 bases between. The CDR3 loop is CASSLAQGRDYEQYF. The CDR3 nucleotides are TGTGCCAGCAGCTTAGCTCAGGGAAGGGACTACGAGCAGTACTTC.

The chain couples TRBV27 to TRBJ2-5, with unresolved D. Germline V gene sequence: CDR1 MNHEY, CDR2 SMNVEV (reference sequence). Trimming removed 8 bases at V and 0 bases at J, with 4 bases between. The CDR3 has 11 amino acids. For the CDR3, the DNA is TGTGCCAGCGGTTACCAAGAGACCCAGTACTTC. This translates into CASGYQETQYF.